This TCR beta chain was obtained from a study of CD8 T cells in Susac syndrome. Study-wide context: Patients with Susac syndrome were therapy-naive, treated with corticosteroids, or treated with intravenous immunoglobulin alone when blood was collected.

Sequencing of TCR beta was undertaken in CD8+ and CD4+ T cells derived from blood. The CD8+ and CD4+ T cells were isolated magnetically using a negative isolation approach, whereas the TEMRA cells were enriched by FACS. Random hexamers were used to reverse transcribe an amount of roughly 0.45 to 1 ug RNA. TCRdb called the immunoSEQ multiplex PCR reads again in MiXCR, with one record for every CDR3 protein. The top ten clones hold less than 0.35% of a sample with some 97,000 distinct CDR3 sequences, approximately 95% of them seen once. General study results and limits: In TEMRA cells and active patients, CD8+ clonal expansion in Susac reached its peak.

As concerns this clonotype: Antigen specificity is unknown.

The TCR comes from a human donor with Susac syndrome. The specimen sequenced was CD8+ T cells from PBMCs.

CDR3 in amino acids: CSVDGDTGELFF. Here the CDR3 DNA reads TGCAGCGTTGATGGGGACACCGGGGAGCTGTTTTTT. V is TRBV29-1 and J is TRBJ2-2, with D unresolved. The CDR3 contains 12 residues. V was shortened by 3 bases and J by 3 bases, with 5 bases between the two germline ends. Germline V gene data show CDR1 as SQVTM and CDR2 as ANQGSEA.